This T cell receptor beta chain appears in the sequencing data of a study of early stage breast cancer tumors. Assay: immunoSEQ multiplex PCR; the TCRdb copy retains only in-frame clones and omits some. The sample contains about 21,000 clones, approximately 80% of which appear only once. This CDR3 region has 13 residues. V was clipped by 5 bases and J by 5 bases, with 11 bases between them. In germline, CDR1 is KGHSH, CDR2 LQKENI. What was sequenced was blood. The TCR originated in a person aged 55 to 70 with breast cancer. This rearrangement joins TRBV18 to TRBJ2-3; D not certain. The CDR3 nucleotides are TGTGCCAGCTCATCCGCCCGCTTAGATACGCAGTATTTT. Translation gives CASSSARLDTQYF.